This T cell receptor (beta chain) stems from a study of T cells in Graves' hyperthyroidism and ophthalmopathy (dated by TCRdb to the late 2010s). For context, the study as a whole: Peripheral blood was sampled at the time of initial diagnosis, prior to any treatment. For training and testing, the approximately 92 patients in the discovery cohort were randomly divided in a 7:3 ratio. Prospective prediction of ophthalmopathy was tested in an independent validation cohort of 18 to 20 hyperthyroidism patients and 17 patients who later progressed to ophthalmopathy. To identify distinguishing TCR V-J signatures, a discovery cohort of about 100 patients was used, comprising 43 with Graves' ophthalmopathy and 57 with stable Graves' hyperthyroidism. The paper describes TCR Vbeta CDR3 sequencing of roughly 130 peripheral blood samples, made up of some 40 ophthalmopathy patients, around 78 hyperthyroidism patients and 17 progressor patients. Thyroid tissue and blood T-cell repertoires from about six Graves' hyperthyroidism patients were also compared in the study. After blood sampling, hyperthyroidism patients were treated with methimazole at a starting dose of 30 mg daily, and ophthalmopathy patients were treated with high-dose intravenous methylprednisolone. Broader findings and caveats from the paper: No statistical method was used to set the sample size in advance, and investigators knew the group allocation. A model built on a 13 V-J signature distinguished ophthalmopathy from stable hyperthyroidism, reaching over 85% sensitivity and 81.08% specificity in cross-validation and 80%/75% in testing. Most expanded thyroid clonotypes (frequency above 0.001) were also found in blood, which suggests that blood repertoires may mirror thyroid immune responses. In validation, the model predicted progression to ophthalmopathy with roughly 66% sensitivity and approximately 72% specificity, a median of around six months before onset.

Moderately to severely active disease, a Clinical Activity Score of at least 3, a NOSPECS grade of at least 4, and a duration under 3 months were present in ophthalmopathy patients. The study excluded patients with uncontrolled infections, other autoimmune diseases, pregnancy or lactation. Diagnoses were established on the basis of clinical symptoms, serum thyroxine and TRAb, thyroid ultrasound, and orbital computed tomography. PBMCs were isolated from roughly 10 ml of fresh peripheral blood by Ficoll-Paque density gradient centrifugation. Total RNA was extracted with Trizol reagent, and quality was checked on an Agilent 2100 Bioanalyzer. TCR beta CDR3 regions were amplified from RNA transcripts. For the first round of RT-PCR on the TCR CDR3, the HTBI primer set was used together with the Qiagen OneStep RT-PCR kit. A second multiplex PCR round built the libraries, followed by size selection and purification. Libraries were sequenced paired-end with 100 bp reads on an Illumina HiSeq2000. The authors processed their data as follows. SOAPnuke was used to process the raw data, removing reads that contained adapters or uncalled bases, had a mean Phred below 15, or lacked an exact match to the constant primer or identifier. COPE v1.2.5 was used to merge the high-quality paired reads, and each unique nucleotide sequence was defined as a clonotype. MiTCR v1.1 was used to align the clonotypes against IMGT TRBV, TRBD and TRBJ reference segments. The analysis was restricted to V-J combinations with a frequency above 0.0001, which together covered 99% to 99.2% of the repertoires. The TCS score was defined as the ratio of F50 (clonal expansion) to E x V (chaos), calculated using BLOSUM62-based TCRdist between CDR3 peptides within each V-J. Welch's t-statistics and random forest reduced roughly 540 V-J features to roughly 13, which were used in a naive Bayes classifier (R e1071). TCRdb ran its own pipeline on the public reads, namely fastp trimming at Q25 and MiXCR clone calling, and kept in-frame beta chains. Every CDR3 protein is listed once, alongside the most common genes and DNA of its rows. TCRdb, rather than the study authors, made the V and J calls. The sample table contains around 300,000 distinct CDR3 sequences; only one count was recorded for approximately 23% of them. The ten largest clones take up about 60% of the sample.

A remark on this clonotype: This receptor's antigen is unknown. The sample holds no much larger clone one base away, and base qualities are not on file.

V ends up 3 bases short and J 0 bases short, with an unmatched junction base count of 7. Measured from the cysteine to the phenylalanine, the CDR3 is 18 residues long. Kept here is only the CDR3 DNA, which spans 54 bases and is read in frame from base 1. From a lookup of the germline V gene, CDR1 and CDR2 are MDHEN and SYDVKM. Sequencing input: blood. The receptor was isolated from a man younger than 45 with Graves' ophthalmopathy. Rearrangement joined TRBV28 to TRBJ2-1, and 11 junction bases match TRBD2. The DNA reads TGTGCCAGCAGTTTTGGGACTAGCGGACCTAGCTCCTACAATGAGCAGTTCTTC. Translation gives CASSFGTSGPSSYNEQFF.